The 11 T cell receptor beta chains presented below share a single source sample, sequenced in a study of shared clonotypes between healthy human individuals. Data came from immunoSEQ multiplex PCR; TCRdb stores just in-frame clones and leaves some out. The sample consists of 600,000 to 750,000 clones, over 60% of them appearing once. Sequenced sample: memory CD4+ T cells sorted from blood. Subset specified: CD45RA-negative fraction. The receptors derive from a woman aged 25 to 39 in good health.

The chain carries TRBV6-6 and TRBJ1-5, with D unresolved. CDR1 and CDR2 (germline): MNHNY, SVGAGI (reference sequence). The ends were cut back, 4 bases at V and 0 bases at J, with 4 bases in the middle. The CDR3 is 13 residues long. As DNA, the CDR3 is TGTGCCAGCAGTTCAAATAGCAATCAGCCCCAGCATTTT. Protein: CASSSNSNQPQHF.

The chain uses TRBV2 and TRBJ2-1, with D possibly called TRBD1 or TRBD2 (6 bases each). CDR1 is SNHLY and CDR2 is FYNNEI in the germline V gene. The CDR3 has 13 residues. V was trimmed by 5 bases and J by 5 bases, leaving 10 bases between them. The CDR3 reads CASSMRGDNEQFF. The CDR3 coding sequence is TGTGCCAGCAGTATGAGGGGGGACAATGAGCAGTTCTTC.

This clone appeared a few times. V gene TRBV5-1 combines with J gene TRBJ2-3, with TRBD2 as a possible D gene (6 bases). Deletions cut 1 base from V and 4 bases from J, with 13 bases between. Per the germline V gene, CDR1 is SGHRS and CDR2 is YFSETQ. This CDR3 spans 15 amino acids. The CDR3 DNA reads as TGCGCCAGCAGCTTGTGGGACTCCCGGGCAGATACGCAGTATTTT. This encodes CASSLWDSRADTQYF.

The CDR3 protein is CASSLNPGSEQYF. CDR3 coding DNA: TGTGCCAGCAGCTTGAATCCGGGGTCCGAGCAGTACTTC. The V call is TRBV5-6, the J call TRBJ2-7; TRBD2 might be the D (5 bases). This CDR3 has 13 amino acids. The ends were cut back, 1 base at V and 6 bases at J, with 11 bases in the middle. The germline CDR1 and CDR2 sequences are SGHDT and YYEEEE. The variable domain in full, with the rest retrieved from reference TRBV5-6 and TRBJ2-7, is DAGVTQSPTHLIKTRGQQVTLRCSPKSGHDTVSWYQQALGQGPQFIFQYYEEEERQRGNFPDRFSGHQFPNYSSELNVNALLLGDSALYLCASSLNPGSEQYFGPGTRLTVT.

This sequence joins TRBV25-1 and TRBJ1-2, with unresolved D. The germline CDR1 and CDR2 sequences are MGHDK and SYGVNS. Trimming pared 2 bases from V and 7 bases from J, leaving 23 bases between. The length of the CDR3 is 17 residues. For the CDR3, the DNA is TGTGCCAGCAGTGAAGCGAGGTTTGGCCCCGTGGCTAGTGGCTACACCTTC. This codes for CASSEARFGPVASGYTF.

This chain links TRBV21-1 with TRBJ1-3; TRBD1 is the table's D call, not checked against the DNA. TRBV21-1 is a recognized pseudogene. The CDR3 consists of 20 residues. CDR3: CASPQNSSPLPLRPGNTIYF. Here the CDR3 DNA reads TGTGCCAGCCCTCAGAACAGCTCACCTCTCCCCCTCCGGCCTGGAAACACCATATATTTT.

For this clone: This sample includes further DNA sequences coding for the same CDR3. The chain links TRBV7-2 to TRBJ2-7; D not certain. Germline V gene sequence: CDR1 SGHTA, CDR2 FQGNSA. V was clipped by 1 base and J by 7 bases, with 5 bases between them. The CDR3 contains 11 residues. CDR3 nucleotides: TGTGCCAGCAGCTTAGTGAATGAGCAGTACTTC. Translating it yields CASSLVNEQYF.

This clone was found a few times. J is TRBJ2-7 and V is TRBV6-1, with D maybe TRBD1 (6 bases). This CDR3 contains 12 residues. The V gene lost 6 bases and the J gene lost 3 bases, with 9 bases spanning the gap. Germline V gives CDR1 MNHNS, CDR2 SASEGT. The CDR3, as DNA: TGTGCCAGCAGGTCACAGGGCTACGAGCAGTACTTC. Amino acids: CASRSQGYEQYF.

This clone came up a few times. The sample carries other DNA sequences with the same CDR3. The chain has TRBV5-1 and TRBJ2-2; no firm D call. Germline CDR1 and CDR2: SGHRS and YFSETQ. This CDR3 contains 13 residues. The V end was cut by 2 bases, the J end by 5 bases, with 7 bases between. CDR3 bases: TGCGCCAGCAGCTTCGGCCAAACCGGGGAGCTGTTTTTT. Translating it yields CASSFGQTGELFF.

The chain carries TRBV9 and TRBJ1-2; 8 nucleotides agree with TRBD1. The CDR3 sequence is 15 residues long. The germline V gene encodes CDR1 SGDLS and CDR2 YYNGEE. Trimming cost V 0 bases and J 3 bases; bases outside gene matches: 4. The CDR3 loop is CASSVDPGGDYGYTF. DNA of the CDR3: TGTGCCAGCAGCGTAGATCCAGGGGGCGACTATGGCTACACCTTC. Variable domain in full (rest from reference TRBV9 and TRBJ1-2): DSGVTQTPKHLITATGQRVTLRCSPRSGDLSVYWYQQSLDQGLQFLIQYYNGEERAKGNILERFSAQQFPDLHSELNLSSLELGDSALYFCASSVDPGGDYGYTFGSGTRLTVV.

On this clone: It differs at one base from a far larger clone, so likely a read error. The chain joins TRBV6-6 to TRBJ2-7; a weak D match, TRBD2 (5 bases). CDR1 MNHNY and CDR2 SVGAGI come from the germline V gene (reference sequence). Between the trimmed V and J ends, which lost 2 bases and 3 bases, there was a span of 5 bases. The CDR3 consists of 12 residues. The CDR3 DNA is TGTGCCAGCAGTTACGAGGGCTACGAGCAGTACTTC. This gives the protein CASSYEGYEQYF.